These T cell receptor beta chains were read from a single sample in a study of blood T cells in healthy people across ages. TCRdb analysed the 5' RACE reads with MiXCR anew, one entry per CDR3 protein. This sample has fewer than 950,000 distinct CDR3 sequences, with about 48% found just once. Sequencing was performed on blood. The receptors shown here come from an older man in good health. Both conserved end residues are part of each CDR3. Fields, in order: J gene, V gene, CDR3 protein.

J: TRBJ2-5; V: TRBV10-1; CDR3: CASSTGGGYNEQYF
J: TRBJ2-7; V: TRBV29-1; CDR3: CSVEEAGRIYEQYF
J: TRBJ2-7; V: TRBV5-5; CDR3: CASRLRTGESSEQYF
J: TRBJ2-7; V: TRBV7-2; CDR3: CASSLPGEQYF
J: TRBJ2-5; V: TRBV21-1; CDR3: CASSKVLPEQETQYF
J: TRBJ2-7; V: TRBV4-1; CDR3: CASSQDLLAGSSYEQYF
J: TRBJ2-7; V: TRBV27; CDR3: CASRPRVGTSASYEQYF
J: TRBJ2-5; V: TRBV5-1; CDR3: CASSRTSQAGQETQYF
J: TRBJ2-2; V: TRBV5-5; CDR3: CASSFIGELFF
J: TRBJ1-2; V: TRBV27; CDR3: CASSCAEGAVGGYTF
J: TRBJ1-2; V: TRBV5-1; CDR3: CASSFSQASNYGHTF
J: TRBJ2-1; V: TRBV10-3; CDR3: CAISEPHLAGWNEQFF
J: .; V: TRBV12-3/TRBV12-4; CDR3: CASSLKGGGEQYF
J: TRBJ2-1; V: TRBV20-1; CDR3: CSASRVLAGYNEQFF
J: TRBJ2-5; V: TRBV10-1; CDR3: CASSAASGSFVETQYF
J: TRBJ1-2; V: TRBV12-3/TRBV12-4; CDR3: CASSARARSYGYTF
J: TRBJ2-1; V: TRBV21-1; CDR3: CASSRSGRIGTGYNEQFF
J: TRBJ2-6; V: TRBV7-6; CDR3: CASSPWEGSGANVLTF
J: TRBJ2-1; V: TRBV5-6; CDR3: CASSSRDRPVDEQFF
J: TRBJ1-4; V: TRBV3-1; CDR3: CASSPGFVGEKLFF
J: TRBJ2-7; V: TRBV3-1; CDR3: CASSQRRTSGNEQYF
J: TRBJ2-7; V: TRBV4-1; CDR3: CASSQGLTGLFYEQYF
J: TRBJ2-7; V: TRBV29-1; CDR3: CSHYGGGNEQYF
J: TRBJ2-3; V: TRBV20-1; CDR3: CSARRPGSDTQYF
J: TRBJ1-5; V: TRBV2; CDR3: CASKTEGQSYQPQHF
J: TRBJ1-1; V: TRBV7-8; CDR3: CASSINILQGVNTEAFF
J: TRBJ1-6; V: TRBV4-2; CDR3: CASSQTPGSPLHF
J: TRBJ2-3; V: TRBV9; CDR3: CASTRGGQGSYTGTDTQYF
J: TRBJ2-7; V: TRBV6-1; CDR3: CASSEGGTTYEQYF
J: TRBJ1-4; V: TRBV7-9; CDR3: CASSLTKATNEKLFF
J: .; V: TRBV7-9; CDR3: CASSLRGQGLYEQYF
J: TRBJ2-7; V: TRBV10-3; CDR3: CAIMPNRSSYEQYF
J: TRBJ1-1; V: TRBV5-1; CDR3: CASSPQGGSTEAFF
J: TRBJ2-1; V: TRBV20-1; CDR3: CSARFPGGTFDEQFF
J: TRBJ2-6; V: TRBV20-1; CDR3: CSAQKSSSGANVLTF
J: TRBJ2-1; V: TRBV25-1; CDR3: CASSARPGLAGVPRLNEQFF
J: TRBJ2-1; V: TRBV27; CDR3: CASSFFGRDNNEQFF
J: TRBJ2-1; V: TRBV12-3/TRBV12-4; CDR3: CASSFRTPGYNEQFF
J: TRBJ1-2; V: TRBV20-1; CDR3: CSARSRVTLNGYTF
J: TRBJ2-1; V: TRBV24-1; CDR3: CATSDPSESSYNEQFF
J: TRBJ2-4; V: TRBV21-1; CDR3: CASSKGSSWAKNIQYF
J: TRBJ1-1; V: TRBV29-1; CDR3: CSVDRTSGAIEAFF
J: TRBJ2-3; V: TRBV21-1; CDR3: CASSSQREAGDSDTQYF
J: TRBJ2-7; V: TRBV5-1; CDR3: CASGTDGHSYEQYF
J: .; V: TRBV6-5; CDR3: CASGRVDEQYF
J: TRBJ2-4; V: TRBV20-1; CDR3: CSAPRLAGGPGNIQYF
J: TRBJ2-1; V: TRBV12-3/TRBV12-4; CDR3: CASRGSVAYNEQFF
J: TRBJ1-4; V: TRBV3-1; CDR3: CASSHDPGLMGHEKLFF
J: TRBJ1-4; V: TRBV12-3/TRBV12-4; CDR3: CASRPGPGPTNEKLFF
J: TRBJ2-3; V: TRBV7-6; CDR3: CASRLGIKAGGPTDTQYF
J: TRBJ2-7; V: TRBV7-9; CDR3: CASSLAGWGLSGYEQYF
J: TRBJ1-4; V: TRBV20-1; CDR3: CSARRQQVEEKLFF
J: TRBJ2-1; V: TRBV6-6; CDR3: CASSYISNEQFF
J: TRBJ2-1; V: TRBV20-1; CDR3: CSARDSGRPRSNEQFF
J: TRBJ1-2; V: TRBV9; CDR3: CASRSSNQIGSYGYTF
J: TRBJ2-1; V: TRBV18; CDR3: CASQGSSYDEQFF
J: TRBJ2-3; V: TRBV6-2/TRBV6-3; CDR3: CAVRGRGENRYAYF
J: TRBJ2-1; V: TRBV20-1; CDR3: CSARKGQGALRGNEQFF
J: TRBJ2-7; V: TRBV7-2; CDR3: CACSLKSAGVYEQYF
J: TRBJ1-2; V: TRBV9; CDR3: CASSDGTGERYGYTF